This entry lists 29 T cell receptor beta chains sequenced from one sample in a study of T cells in Graves' hyperthyroidism and ophthalmopathy. Researchers amplified the TCR beta CDR3 regions from RNA transcripts. The primer set for the first-round RT-PCR of the TCR CDR3 was HTBI. TCRdb reanalysed the multiplex PCR reads using MiXCR and keeps one entry per CDR3 protein. The data show hundreds of thousands of distinct CDR3 sequences, with about 16% seen just once and less than 35% held by the top ten. Sequenced sample: blood. Source of these receptors: a woman aged 25 to 39 with Graves' hyperthyroidism.

The V and J genes are TRBV7-9 and TRBJ1-4, with unresolved D. The V end was cut by 0 bases, the J end by 5 bases, with 7 bases between. Germline values: CDR1 SEHNR, CDR2 FQNEAQ (reference sequence). The CDR3 totals 14 residues. CDR3: CASSLAGLNEKLFF. The CDR3 region has the DNA TGTGCCAGCAGCTTAGCGGGGTTAAATGAAAAACTGTTTTTT. Full variable domain (remainder filled in from reference TRBV7-9 and TRBJ1-4): DTGVSQNPRHKITKRGQNVTFRCDPISEHNRLYWYRQTLGQGPEFLTYFQNEAQLEKSRLLSDRFSAERPKGSFSTLEIQRTEQGDSAMYLCASSLAGLNEKLFFGSGTQLSVL.

In this sample, this clonotype turned up many times. The chain carries TRBV5-4 and TRBJ2-3; 8 bases line up with TRBD1. With V trimmed by 0 bases and J by 4 bases, 4 bases remained unmatched. CDR1 is SGHNT, CDR2 YYREEE, per germline (reference sequence). The CDR3 has 15 residues. Here the CDR3 DNA reads TGTGCCAGCAGCTTGGGCCGACAGGGGTCAGATACGCAGTATTTT. Protein sequence: CASSLGRQGSDTQYF.

This clonotype was seen at least ten times. The chain uses TRBV2 and TRBJ1-2; a weak D match, TRBD1 (6 bases). Trimming stripped 5 bases from V and 4 bases from J, with 14 bases between. Germline CDR1 and CDR2: SNHLY and FYNNEI. The CDR3 has 14 amino acids. This CDR3 is CASSPDQGPYGYTF. The CDR3 DNA reads TGTGCCAGCAGTCCAGATCAGGGGCCCTATGGCTACACCTTC. Full variable domain (rest looked up from reference TRBV2 and TRBJ1-2): EPEVTQTPSHQVTQMGQEVILRCVPISNHLYFYWYRQILGQKVEFLVSFYNNEISEKSEIFDDQFSVERPDGSNFTLKIRSTKLEDSAMYFCASSPDQGPYGYTFGSGTRLTVV.

As concerns this clonotype: A much larger clone sits a single nucleotide away, making a read error possible. The chain joins TRBV7-9 to TRBJ2-3; the D gene is possibly TRBD2 (6 bases). Looked up from germline, CDR1 is SEHNR and CDR2 is FQNEAQ (reference sequence). The V and J ends lost 8 bases and 1 base respectively, with 16 bases between them. The length of the CDR3 is 15 residues. CDR3 sequence: CASREGGLRTDTQYF. As DNA, the CDR3 is TGTGCCAGCCGCGAAGGTGGACTACGCACAGATACGCAGTATTTT.

This clonotype came up a few times. The chain employs TRBV5-1 and TRBJ2-3, with 8 bases matching TRBD2. Germline values: CDR1 SGHRS, CDR2 YFSETQ. CDR3 length equals 15 residues. Losses at the gene ends were 4 bases for V and 2 bases for J; bases not matched to a gene: 6. Written as DNA, the CDR3 is TGCGCCAGCAGCCATTCTAGCGGGCCCACAGATACGCAGTATTTT. This encodes CASSHSSGPTDTQYF.

This clonotype came up once. The chain is built from TRBV5-5 and TRBJ1-1; D gene uncertain. The CDR3 sequence is 13 residues long. V was clipped by 2 bases and J by 5 bases, with 10 bases between them. Germline CDR1 reads SGHKS; CDR2 reads YYEKEE (reference sequence). CDR3 nucleotide sequence: TGTGCCAGCAGCTTATCGCCGGTGACTGAAGCTTTCTTT. This sequence encodes CASSLSPVTEAFF.

This clonotype has at least ten counts. CDR3 nucleotides: TGCAGTGCTAGCTCCGGGACGGCGTCCTACGAGCAGTACTTC. Protein: CSASSGTASYEQYF. The chain employs TRBV20-1 and TRBJ2-7; D is tentatively TRBD1 or TRBD2 (5 bases each). This CDR3 spans 14 amino acids. Per the germline V gene, CDR1 is DFQATT and CDR2 is SNEGSKA (reference sequence). V was trimmed by 3 bases and J by 1 base, leaving 13 bases between them.

This clonotype was seen many times. CDR3 sequence (DNA): TGTGCCAGCAGTCTTATCCCACGCACCGGGGAGCTGTTTTTT. Residues: CASSLIPRTGELFF. The V and J genes are TRBV27 and TRBJ2-2; D ambiguous. This CDR3 spans 14 amino acids. Germline CDR1 MNHEY, CDR2 SMNVEV (reference sequence). Trimming removed 5 bases at V and 4 bases at J, with 11 bases between.

This clonotype came up many times. This sequence joins TRBV7-2 and TRBJ2-1; a possible D gene is TRBD1 (5 bases). The germline V gene has CDR1 SGHTA and CDR2 FQGNSA. The CDR3 totals 15 residues. Trimming took off 1 base at V and 4 bases at J, with 11 bases between the two ends. The CDR3 is CASSLVARVYNEQFF. CDR3 DNA: TGTGCCAGCAGCTTAGTGGCCAGGGTTTACAATGAGCAGTTCTTC.

V usage is TRBV29-1 and J usage is TRBJ1-2, with D uncertain. This CDR3 has 11 residues. Germline V gene data show CDR1 as SQVTM and CDR2 as ANQGSEA. V lost 2 bases, J lost 13 bases, and 14 bases lay in between. The CDR3 DNA sequence: TGCAGCGTTGAATCATCGTATCAGGCCACCTTC. It codes for CSVESSYQATF.

In this sample, this clonotype turned up many times. The DNA for the CDR3 is TGTGCCAGCAGCCAGGGACAGGGAGGAGTCACCGGGGAGCTGTTTTTT. This translates into CASSQGQGGVTGELFF. V is TRBV3-1 and J is TRBJ2-2, with TRBD1 matching over 9 bases. Trimming removed 3 bases from V and 4 bases from J; junction bases left unmatched: 6. This CDR3 has 16 amino acids. The germline V gene encodes CDR1 LGHDT and CDR2 YNNKEL (reference sequence).

This clonotype was seen many times. The chain employs TRBV27 and TRBJ2-7; maybe TRBD2 (7 bases). The CDR3 is 15 residues long. Trimming took off 1 base at V and 3 bases at J, with 13 bases between the two ends. Germline values: CDR1 MNHEY, CDR2 SMNVEV (reference sequence). This CDR3 reads CASSLLGGQGYEQYF. The CDR3 DNA follows: TGTGCCAGCAGTTTATTGGGGGGGCAAGGCTACGAGCAGTACTTC.

This clonotype was counted ten times or more. The V call is TRBV13, the J call TRBJ2-3; D is possibly TRBD2 (6 bases). Looked up from germline, CDR1 is PRHDT and CDR2 is FYEKMQ (reference sequence). Between the trimmed V and J ends, which lost 6 bases and 1 base, there was a span of 20 bases. The CDR3 contains 17 residues. The DNA for the CDR3 is TGTGCCAGCAGTCGAACGGGACTCCCAGATGGCACAGATACGCAGTATTTT. It yields the protein CASSRTGLPDGTDTQYF.

As for this clonotype: No conserved phenylalanine or tryptophan is present at the end of the CDR3, so a read error is the likely explanation. V and J are TRBV5-1 and TRBJ2-1; D remains unclear. The CDR3 runs 13 residues. In germline, CDR1 is SGHRS, CDR2 YFSETQ. The CDR3 bases are TGTGCCAGCAGCTTGAATCGGGACAATGAGCAGTTCCTC. Translation: CASSLNRDNEQFL.

This clonotype has just a few counts. The chain uses TRBV5-4 and TRBJ2-5, with 7 bases fitting TRBD2. This CDR3 spans 12 amino acids. Germline loops: CDR1 SGHNT, CDR2 YYREEE (reference sequence). V was pared by 7 bases and J by 4 bases, with 4 bases of the junction left unmatched. CDR3 in amino acids: CASAWGGETQYF. The CDR3 DNA reads TGTGCCAGCGCTTGGGGGGGAGAGACCCAGTACTTC.

This clonotype was counted ten times or more. The genes are TRBV12-3 or TRBV12-4 and TRBJ2-7; D is perhaps TRBD1 or TRBD2 (5 bases each). CDR3 length equals 14 residues. The germline V and J ends were trimmed by 5 bases and 2 bases, with 13 bases remaining between them. CDR3 DNA: TGTGCCAGCAGTCGGGACCTCAATACCTACGAGCAGTACTTC. Its protein is CASSRDLNTYEQYF.

The V gene is TRBV12-3 or TRBV12-4, the J gene TRBJ2-2; 10 bases align to TRBD2. Trimming cost V 8 bases and J 5 bases; bases outside gene matches: 5. The CDR3 runs 14 residues. CDR3 DNA sequence: TGTGCCAGCGGTCCGGGACTAGCGACCGGGGAGCTGTTTTTT. It specifies CASGPGLATGELFF.

This clonotype was seen many times. The V gene is TRBV20-1, the J gene TRBJ2-3; tentatively, D is TRBD2 (6 bases). Per the germline V gene, CDR1 is DFQATT and CDR2 is SNEGSKA (reference sequence). The CDR3 has 16 amino acids. V was pared by 5 bases and J by 2 bases, with 20 bases between. The CDR3 protein is CSAPLGDLFPTDTQYF. Here the CDR3 DNA reads TGCAGTGCTCCGTTGGGGGACTTGTTCCCCACAGATACGCAGTATTTT.

This clonotype was observed at least ten times. The chain carries TRBV6-2 or TRBV6-3 and TRBJ2-5, with 7 bases fitting TRBD2. Looked up from germline, CDR1 is MNHEY and CDR2 is SVGEGT. The V gene end was trimmed by 4 bases and the J gene end by 0 bases; junction bases not matched to a gene: 11. The CDR3 has 17 residues. The CDR3 sequence: CASSSLGGTINQETQYF. Here the CDR3 DNA reads TGTGCCAGCAGTTCCCTTGGCGGGACTATCAACCAAGAGACCCAGTACTTC.

This chain links TRBV18 with TRBJ2-7; 7 bases map to TRBD1. The CDR3 has 15 amino acids. Germline CDR1 reads KGHSH; CDR2 reads LQKENI. The trim removed 4 bases at V and 4 bases at J, leaving 10 bases unmatched. The CDR3: CASSLTTGTLYEQYF. CDR3 bases: TGTGCCAGCTCACTCACGACAGGGACATTATACGAGCAGTACTTC.

This clonotype was detected a few times. The chain uses TRBV4-1 and TRBJ2-7; 8 bases agree with TRBD1. The CDR3 has 15 residues. Germline V gene lookup returns CDR1 MGHRA and CDR2 YSYEKL. The V and J ends lost 2 bases and 1 base, in that order; junction bases with no gene match: 4. CDR3 sequence: CASSQSRTGSYEQYF. CDR3 DNA sequence: TGCGCCAGCAGCCAATCCCGGACAGGGTCCTACGAGCAGTACTTC.

The genes are TRBV3-1 and TRBJ2-3; TRBD2 matches 10 bases. CDR3 size: 15 residues. J lost 0 bases, V lost 5 bases, and 2 bases had no gene match. Germline-derived CDR1 and CDR2 are LGHDT and YNNKEL (reference sequence). The CDR3 coding sequence is TGTGCCAGCAGCGATAGCGGGAGGAGCACAGATACGCAGTATTTT. Residues: CASSDSGRSTDTQYF.

This clonotype was seen at least ten times. The chain links TRBV3-1 to TRBJ2-7; the match to TRBD2 covers 8 bases. The V gene's germline CDR1 is LGHDT and CDR2 YNNKEL (reference sequence). Trimming at V came to 0 bases and at J to 4 bases, leaving 8 bases not matched to a gene. The CDR3 covers 16 residues. Written as DNA, the CDR3 is TGTGCCAGCAGCCAAGATCACAGCGGGAGTAGGTACGAGCAGTACTTC. Translating gives CASSQDHSGSRYEQYF.

This clonotype was seen ten or more times. This chain joins TRBV6-6 and TRBJ2-5, with 9 positions matching TRBD1. The CDR3 loop spans 16 amino acids. From germline, CDR1 is MNHNY and CDR2 SVGAGI (reference sequence). V lost 1 base and J lost 4; bases outside the gene matches: 7. The CDR3 is CASSYLFGTGSETQYF. For the CDR3, the DNA is TGTGCCAGCAGTTACTTATTTGGGACAGGGTCAGAGACCCAGTACTTC.

This clonotype has ten or more counts. V usage is TRBV28 and J usage is TRBJ1-1, with 12 bases fitting TRBD1. The CDR3 is made up of 17 amino acids. V was pared by 4 bases and J by 6 bases, with 12 bases of the junction left unmatched. The germline CDR1 and CDR2 sequences are MDHEN and SYDVKM. This CDR3 reads CASSSRDRGRRRSEAFF. The CDR3 DNA reads TGTGCCAGCAGTTCCCGGGACAGGGGGCGAAGACGCTCTGAAGCTTTCTTT. Full variable domain (missing parts from reference TRBV28 and TRBJ1-1): DVKVTQSSRYLVKRTGEKVFLECVQDMDHENMFWYRQDPGLGLRLIYFSYDVKMKEKGDIPEGYSVSREKKERFSLILESASTNQTSMYLCASSSRDRGRRRSEAFFGQGTRLTVV.

This chain connects TRBV10-3 to TRBJ1-1; 8 bases map to TRBD1. Germline V gene lookup returns CDR1 ENHRY and CDR2 SYGVKD. Unmatched junction bases numbered 7, after V lost 3 bases and J lost 1 base. The CDR3 runs 16 residues. The CDR3 here is CAISELLDRGNTEAFF. In DNA, the CDR3 is TGTGCCATCAGTGAATTGTTAGACAGGGGGAACACTGAAGCTTTCTTT.

This clonotype was counted only a few times. The J gene is TRBJ2-7, the V gene TRBV2; 7 nucleotides match TRBD2. Trimming removed 1 base from V and 5 bases from J; junction bases left unmatched: 8. The germline gives CDR1 SNHLY, CDR2 FYNNEI. CDR3 length: 15 residues. CDR3 amino acids: CASSEVASGVHEQYF. The CDR3 coding sequence is TGTGCCAGCAGTGAAGTGGCTAGCGGAGTCCACGAGCAGTACTTC.

This clonotype was seen many times. This chain links TRBV5-6 with TRBJ2-2; D remains ambiguous. The CDR3 consists of 14 residues. V dropped 0 bases and J dropped 5 bases, with 8 bases sitting between them. Germline V gene data show CDR1 as SGHDT and CDR2 as YYEEEE. CDR3 coding DNA: TGTGCCAGCAGCTTGGTTCAAACTACCGGGGAGCTGTTTTTT. Translated: CASSLVQTTGELFF.

The chain recombines TRBV7-2 with TRBJ2-5; no definite D call. Trimming cost V 5 bases and J 5 bases, with 15 bases left between them. The CDR3 extends over 14 amino acids. CDR1 SGHTA and CDR2 FQGNSA come from the germline V gene. In DNA form, the CDR3 reads TGTGCCAGCAGCCCTGGGCTAGTAGCCGAGACCCAGTACTTC. Translated: CASSPGLVAETQYF.